The next 18 T cell receptor beta chains were all read from a single sample in a study of tumor-infiltrating lymphocytes in oesophageal squamous cell carcinoma. TCRdb processed the PCR reads anew with MiXCR; each CDR3 protein has one entry. The table lists under 20,000 distinct CDR3 sequences, roughly half of them singletons. Material for sequencing was esophageal tumor tissue. Source of these receptors: a male donor with esophageal squamous cell carcinoma.

As concerns this clonotype: This CDR3 is missing its conserved last phenylalanine or tryptophan, likely due to a read error. The limits of the CDR3 on the DNA are not certain, so only TCRdb's listed CDR3 is given. The V call is TRBV28, the J call TRBJ2-7; the table calls TRBD2, which could not be checked here. The CDR3 length equals 17 residues, ends included. Germline values: CDR1 MDHEN, CDR2 SYDVKM. CDR3 loop: CTSSSRARSGGGYTFGS.

This clonotype is classed as medium-sized. The chain carries TRBV28 and TRBJ2-4; D gene uncertain. Germline lookup yields CDR1 MDHEN and CDR2 SYDVKM. The CDR3 contains 13 residues. V lost 8 bases, J lost 3 bases, and 11 bases lay in between. This chain's CDR3 is CASLSSDKNIQYF. Here the CDR3 DNA reads TGTGCCAGCCTCAGTTCAGACAAAAACATTCAGTACTTC.

At least ten counts were recorded for this clonotype. The chain carries TRBV5-4 and TRBJ2-3; 8 bases are a match to TRBD2. J lost 4 bases, V lost 1 base, and 5 bases had no gene match. Germline V CDR1 and CDR2: SGHNT, YYREEE (reference sequence). This CDR3 has 15 residues. The CDR3 loop is CASSLSSGSSDTQYF. DNA for the CDR3: TGTGCCAGCAGCTTGTCGAGCGGGAGCTCAGATACGCAGTATTTT.

This clonotype was counted a few times. The V and J genes are TRBV7-6 and TRBJ2-5; D is unresolved. The CDR3 runs to 14 residues. Germline V lookup: CDR1 SGHVS, CDR2 FNYEAQ. Trimming shortened V by 1 base and J by 4 bases, and 10 bases separated the two germline ends. CDR3 in DNA: TGTGCCAGCAGCTTAGGATCGGCCAGAGAGACCCAGTACTTC. Protein sequence: CASSLGSARETQYF.

V usage is TRBV7-9 and J usage is TRBJ2-5, with D perhaps matching TRBD2 (5 bases). The J call is uncertain, as TRBJ2-7 better fits the DNA end. This CDR3 spans 11 amino acids. CDR1 SEHNR and CDR2 FQNEAQ come from the germline V gene (reference sequence). CDR3 coding DNA: TGTGCCAGCACCACTAGCTACGAGCAGTACTTC. The encoded protein is CASTTSYEQYF.

This clonotype was counted a single time. V and J are TRBV6-1 and TRBJ2-7; 9 bases align to TRBD2. The J call may be incorrect, as the DNA end agrees better with TRBJ2-1. Per the germline V gene, CDR1 is MNHNS and CDR2 is SASEGT. This CDR3 has 15 amino acids. The CDR3, as DNA: TGTGCCGCCAAGCATAGGCGGGAGGGTTACAATGAGCAGTTCTTC. It yields the protein CAAKHRREGYNEQFF.

This clonotype showed up just a few times. A much larger clone differs from this one at a single base, so this may be a read error. The chain carries TRBV3-1 and TRBJ2-2; D is possibly TRBD1 (6 bases). The CDR3 is 15 amino acids. CDR1 is LGHDT, CDR2 YNNKEL, per germline (reference sequence). CDR3 sequence reads: CVSSKGHLIEGELFF. CDR3 sequence (DNA): TGTGTCAGCAGCAAGGGACACTTAATCGAGGGGGAGCTGTTTTTT.

Points on this clonotype: The conserved final phenylalanine or tryptophan is absent from the CDR3, which likely points to a read error. The chain combines TRBV10-3 with TRBJ2-7, with 11 bases identical to TRBD2. The CDR3 is 14 amino acids. In germline, CDR1 is ENHRY, CDR2 SYGVKD. Trimming removed 10 bases from V and 9 bases from J; junction bases left unmatched: 14. This CDR3 is CASKGGLAGDTQYS. In DNA form, the CDR3 reads TGTGCCAGCAAAGGAGGACTAGCGGGTGATACGCAGTACTCC.

Many counts were recorded for this clonotype. This sequence joins TRBV28 and TRBJ2-3; TRBD2 aligns across 11 bases. The CDR3 consists of 16 residues. V was clipped by 5 bases and J by 4 bases; unmatched bases: 8. The V gene's germline CDR1 is MDHEN and CDR2 SYDVKM. Written as DNA, the CDR3 is TGTGCCAGCAGTCGAGCTAGCGGGAGGATTGCAGATACGCAGTATTTT. Translated: CASSRASGRIADTQYF.

This clonotype appeared once. Since no conserved phenylalanine or tryptophan closes the CDR3, a read error is the likely cause. Because the CDR3's place on the DNA is in doubt, the DNA is left out and the CDR3 is given as listed by TCRdb. The chain has TRBV13 and TRBJ2-6; the table's D gene call, TRBD1, was not cross checked with the DNA. The germline V gene has CDR1 PRHDT and CDR2 FYEKMQ (reference sequence). 17 amino acids form the CDR3, both terminal residues included. The CDR3 loop is CASSPTGGSRNEQYFGA.

This clonotype was picked up one time. Here the CDR3 reads CASSPRTSGREETQYF. The CDR3 coding sequence is TGTGCCAGCAGCCCCAGGACTAGCGGGAGGGAAGAGACCCAGTACTTC. V usage is TRBV11-2 and J usage is TRBJ2-3; TRBD2 agrees at 15 bases. The J call may be faulty, since TRBJ2-5 better matches the DNA end. CDR1 is SGHAT, CDR2 FQNNGV, per germline. The CDR3 contains 16 residues.

The chain is built from TRBV6-2 or TRBV6-3 and TRBJ1-5, with D hard to call. The germline V gene encodes CDR1 MNHEY and CDR2 SVGEGT. The ends were cut back, 5 bases at V and 2 bases at J, with 13 bases in the middle. The CDR3 covers 15 residues. CDR3 sequence reads: CASSEPAVGNQPQHF. The DNA for the CDR3 is TGTGCCAGCAGTGAACCGGCCGTGGGCAATCAGCCCCAGCATTTT.

This clonotype has a count of ten or more. The J gene is TRBJ2-1, the V gene TRBV7-2, with 7 nucleotides matching TRBD1. The CDR3 is 15 residues long. The V gene's germline CDR1 is SGHTA and CDR2 FQGNSA. V shed 2 bases, J shed 8 bases, and the junction held 9 bases outside the gene matches. The CDR3 bases are TGTGCCAGCAGCTTAAGGACAGGCCGTAACGATGAGCAGTTCTTC. It codes for CASSLRTGRNDEQFF.

This chain joins TRBV7-6 and TRBJ2-1, with a tentative D call TRBD2 (5 bases). The CDR3 runs 17 residues. Germline loops: CDR1 SGHVS, CDR2 FNYEAQ. V gave up 1 base and J gave up 0 bases, with 13 bases separating them. In DNA, the CDR3 is TGTGCCAGCAGCTTAGGTCGGGGTAGCCTCTCCTACAATGAGCAGTTCTTC. This translates into CASSLGRGSLSYNEQFF.

The chain combines TRBV7-6 with TRBJ2-3; D unresolved. The CDR3 sequence is 16 residues long. Deletions cut 5 bases from V and 6 bases from J, with 21 bases between. The germline V gene encodes CDR1 SGHVS and CDR2 FNYEAQ. CDR3 bases: TGTGCCAGCAGCGCACCCCCGGACCAACCCTCCGATACGCAGTATTTT. It encodes CASSAPPDQPSDTQYF.

The V gene is TRBV7-6, the J gene TRBJ1-1; D is undetermined. Germline lookup yields CDR1 SGHVS and CDR2 FNYEAQ. The CDR3 runs 11 residues. The V and J ends lost 5 bases and 8 bases respectively, with 9 bases between them. The CDR3 nucleotides are TGTGCCAGCAGCCGGGGAAAAGAAGCTTTCTTT. It encodes CASSRGKEAFF.

This chain links TRBV6-5 with TRBJ2-3; 9 bases line up with TRBD2. Germline V CDR1 and CDR2: MNHEY, SVGAGI. CDR3 size: 16 residues. V shed 1 base and J 3 bases; nucleotides not matched to a gene: 5. This CDR3 reads CASSYLRGGWTDTQYF. In DNA form, the CDR3 reads TGTGCCAGCAGTTACTTGCGGGGGGGCTGGACAGATACGCAGTATTTT.

This rearrangement joins TRBV7-2 to TRBJ2-1, with TRBD2 matching over 7 bases. Judging by the DNA end, TRBJ2-7 fits better; the J call may be wrong. The CDR3 sequence is 14 residues long. Looked up from germline, CDR1 is SGHTA and CDR2 is FQGNSA. CDR3 sequence: CASSLVRDYSKQYF. CDR3 coding DNA: TGTGCCAGCAGCTTAGTCCGGGACTACTCTAAGCAGTACTTC.